This T cell receptor (beta chain) was sequenced for a study of cytomegalovirus exposure and HLA in healthy donors. On this clone itself: The antigen is unknown.

Amplification used 60 Vbeta primers and 13 Jbeta primers. TCRdb keeps only in-frame clones here, not all; method: immunoSEQ multiplex PCR. Found here are around 88,000 clones, under 80% of them singletons; the top ten hold approximately 1.8%. The CDR3 length is 15 residues. V shed 0 bases, J shed 4 bases, and the junction held 5 bases outside the gene matches. Per the germline V gene, CDR1 is SGHRS and CDR2 is YFSETQ. The study's findings and limits: An ancestry cluster, one associated with Asian ancestry, reportedly showed fewer N-insertions than the approximately 650-donor mean in a later analysis. The authors later found TCR association rates varying by HLA locus, with DRB1 most and HLA-C fewest. Among TCR beta chains, those listed as cytomegalovirus-associated numbered roughly 150.

The chain is built from TRBV5-1 and TRBJ2-3, with 7 bases that match TRBD2. The clonotype originates from a male donor in good health and CMV-seronegative. The material sequenced was PBMCs. CDR3 coding DNA: TGCGCCAGCAGCTTGGCGGCGGGAGAGGCAGATACGCAGTATTTT. This translates into CASSLAAGEADTQYF.